The present T cell receptor beta chain was sequenced within a study of cytomegalovirus exposure and HLA in healthy donors. 13 Jbeta primers and 60 Vbeta primers were used for the PCR. The assay was immunoSEQ multiplex PCR, and TCRdb's table has in-frame clones only and misses some. The sample contains about 170,000 clones, around 86% of which appear only once. This clone was picked up a small number of times. The antigen is undetermined. Overall study findings and caveats: As a later analysis showed, a missense DCLRE1C variant was linked to trimming of TCR beta V- and J-genes.

What was sequenced was PBMCs. The TCR was taken from a male donor in good health and CMV-seronegative.

The CDR3 loop is CASSAGQRRLNNSPLHF. DNA of the CDR3: TGTGCCAGCAGCGCCGGACAGCGCCGCTTGAATAATTCACCCCTCCACTTT. This chain connects TRBV5-6 to TRBJ1-6; possibly TRBD1 for D (6 bases). This CDR3 spans 17 amino acids. Looked up from germline, CDR1 is SGHDT and CDR2 is YYEEEE. The V end was cut by 4 bases, the J end by 5 bases, with 19 bases between.